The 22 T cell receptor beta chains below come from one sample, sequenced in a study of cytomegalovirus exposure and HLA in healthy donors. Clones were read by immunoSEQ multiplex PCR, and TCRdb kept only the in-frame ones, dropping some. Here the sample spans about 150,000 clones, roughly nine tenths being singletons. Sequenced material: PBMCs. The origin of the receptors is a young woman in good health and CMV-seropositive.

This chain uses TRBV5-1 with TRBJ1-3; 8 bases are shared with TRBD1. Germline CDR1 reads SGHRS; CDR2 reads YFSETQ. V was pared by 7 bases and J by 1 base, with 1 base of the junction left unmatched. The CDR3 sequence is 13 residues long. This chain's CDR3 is CASWDRSGNTIYF. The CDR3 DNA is TGCGCCAGCTGGGACAGGTCTGGAAACACCATATATTTT.

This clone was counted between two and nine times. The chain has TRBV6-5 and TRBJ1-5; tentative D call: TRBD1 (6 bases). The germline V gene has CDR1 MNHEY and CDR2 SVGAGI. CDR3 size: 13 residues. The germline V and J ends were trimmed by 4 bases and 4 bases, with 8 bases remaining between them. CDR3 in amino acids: CASSLQGNQPQHF. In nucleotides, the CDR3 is TGTGCCAGCAGTTTACAGGGTAATCAGCCCCAGCATTTT.

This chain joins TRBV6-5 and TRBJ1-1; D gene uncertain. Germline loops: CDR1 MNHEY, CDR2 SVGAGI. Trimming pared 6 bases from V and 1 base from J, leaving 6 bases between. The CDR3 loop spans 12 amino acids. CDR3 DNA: TGTGCCAGCAGAGCCGGGAACACTGAAGCTTTCTTT. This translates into CASRAGNTEAFF.

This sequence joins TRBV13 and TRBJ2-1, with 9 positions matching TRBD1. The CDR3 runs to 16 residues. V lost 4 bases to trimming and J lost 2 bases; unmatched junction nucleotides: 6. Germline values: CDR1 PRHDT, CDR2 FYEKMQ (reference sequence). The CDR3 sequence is CASSWRQGGTYNEQFF. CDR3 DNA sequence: TGTGCCAGCAGCTGGAGACAGGGGGGCACCTACAATGAGCAGTTCTTC.

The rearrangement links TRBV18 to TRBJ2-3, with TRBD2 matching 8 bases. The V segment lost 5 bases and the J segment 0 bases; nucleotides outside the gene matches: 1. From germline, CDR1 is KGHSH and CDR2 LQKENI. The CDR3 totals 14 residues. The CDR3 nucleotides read TGTGCCAGCTCAGGGACTAGTAGCACAGATACGCAGTATTTT. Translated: CASSGTSSTDTQYF.

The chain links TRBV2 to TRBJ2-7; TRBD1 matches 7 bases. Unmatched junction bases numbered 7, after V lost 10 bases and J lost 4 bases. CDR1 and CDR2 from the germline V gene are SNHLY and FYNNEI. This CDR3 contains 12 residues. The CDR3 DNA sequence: TGTGCCATCGGACAGGAGATTTACGAGCAGTACTTC. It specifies CAIGQEIYEQYF.

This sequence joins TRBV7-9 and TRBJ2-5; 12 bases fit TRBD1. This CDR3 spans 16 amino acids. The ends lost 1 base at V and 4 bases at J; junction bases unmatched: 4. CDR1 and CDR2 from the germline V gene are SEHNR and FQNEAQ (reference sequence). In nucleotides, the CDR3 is TGTGCCAGCAGCTTAGGAATGGGACAGGGGGCAGAGACCCAGTACTTC. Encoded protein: CASSLGMGQGAETQYF.

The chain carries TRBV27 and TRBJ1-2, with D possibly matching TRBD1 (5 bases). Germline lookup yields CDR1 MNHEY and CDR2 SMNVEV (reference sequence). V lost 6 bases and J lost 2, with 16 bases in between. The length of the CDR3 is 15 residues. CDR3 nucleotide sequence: TGTGCCAGCAGCCGCACGGGGGGGTACAACTATGGCTACACCTTC. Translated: CASSRTGGYNYGYTF.

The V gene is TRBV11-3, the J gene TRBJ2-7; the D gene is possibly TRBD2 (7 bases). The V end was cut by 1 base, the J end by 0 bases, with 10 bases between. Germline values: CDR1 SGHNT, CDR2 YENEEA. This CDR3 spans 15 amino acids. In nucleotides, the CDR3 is TGTGCCAGCAGCTTAGCGCGGGGGCGCTCCTACGAGCAGTACTTC. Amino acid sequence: CASSLARGRSYEQYF.

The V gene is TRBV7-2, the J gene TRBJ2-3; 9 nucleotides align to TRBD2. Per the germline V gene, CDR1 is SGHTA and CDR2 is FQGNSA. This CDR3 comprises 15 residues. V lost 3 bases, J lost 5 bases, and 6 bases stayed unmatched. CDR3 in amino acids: CASSFSAGGQDTQYF. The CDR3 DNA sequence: TGTGCCAGCAGCTTTTCTGCGGGAGGGCAAGATACGCAGTATTTT.

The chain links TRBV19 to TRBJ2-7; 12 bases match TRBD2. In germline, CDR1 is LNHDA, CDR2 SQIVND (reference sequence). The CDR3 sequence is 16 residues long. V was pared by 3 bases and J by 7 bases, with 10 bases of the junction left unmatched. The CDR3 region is CASSISRLAGVREQYF. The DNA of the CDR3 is TGTGCCAGTAGTATTTCCCGACTAGCGGGAGTGCGGGAGCAGTACTTC.

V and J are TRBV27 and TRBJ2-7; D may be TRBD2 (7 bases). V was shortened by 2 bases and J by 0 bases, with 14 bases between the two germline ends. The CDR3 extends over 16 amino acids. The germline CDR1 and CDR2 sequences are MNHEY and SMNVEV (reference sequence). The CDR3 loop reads CASSLMGGQSSYEQYF. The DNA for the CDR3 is TGTGCCAGCAGTTTAATGGGGGGGCAGAGCTCCTACGAGCAGTACTTC.

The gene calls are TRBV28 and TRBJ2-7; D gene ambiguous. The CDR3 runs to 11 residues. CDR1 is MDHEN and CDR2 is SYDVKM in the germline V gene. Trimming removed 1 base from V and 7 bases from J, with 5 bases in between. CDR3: CASSLFFEQYF. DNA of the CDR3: TGTGCCAGCAGTTTATTCTTTGAGCAGTACTTC.

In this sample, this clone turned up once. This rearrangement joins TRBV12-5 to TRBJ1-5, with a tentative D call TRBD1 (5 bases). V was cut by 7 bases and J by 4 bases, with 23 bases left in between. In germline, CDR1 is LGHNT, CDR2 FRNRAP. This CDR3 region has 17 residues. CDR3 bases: TGTGCTAGTGCCTTGCTCGGTTCGGGAGGGGTAAATCAGCCCCAGCATTTT. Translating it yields CASALLGSGGVNQPQHF.

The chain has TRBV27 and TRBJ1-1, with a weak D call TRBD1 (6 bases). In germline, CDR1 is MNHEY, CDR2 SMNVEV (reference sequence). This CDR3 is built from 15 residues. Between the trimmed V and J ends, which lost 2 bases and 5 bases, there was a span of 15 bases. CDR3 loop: CASSLVPGEQTEAFF. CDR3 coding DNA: TGTGCCAGCAGTTTAGTCCCAGGGGAACAGACTGAAGCTTTCTTT.

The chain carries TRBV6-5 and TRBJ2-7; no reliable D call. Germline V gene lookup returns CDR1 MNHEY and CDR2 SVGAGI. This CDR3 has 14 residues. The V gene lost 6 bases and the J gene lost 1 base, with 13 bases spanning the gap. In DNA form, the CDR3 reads TGTGCCAGCAGGCGGAGTTCGATGTCCTACGAGCAGTACTTC. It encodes CASRRSSMSYEQYF.

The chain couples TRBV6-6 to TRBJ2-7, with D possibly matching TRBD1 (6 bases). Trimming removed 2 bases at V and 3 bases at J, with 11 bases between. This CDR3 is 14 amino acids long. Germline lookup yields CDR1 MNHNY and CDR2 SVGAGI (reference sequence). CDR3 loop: CASSYGRGGYEQYF. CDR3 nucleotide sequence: TGTGCCAGCAGTTACGGGCGAGGGGGCTACGAGCAGTACTTC.

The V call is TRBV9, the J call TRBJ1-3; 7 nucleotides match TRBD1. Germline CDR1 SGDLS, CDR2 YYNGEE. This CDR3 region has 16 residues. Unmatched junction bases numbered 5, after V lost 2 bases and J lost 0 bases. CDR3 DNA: TGTGCCAGCAGCGTTCGGACAGGCCTCTCTGGAAACACCATATATTTT. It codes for CASSVRTGLSGNTIYF.

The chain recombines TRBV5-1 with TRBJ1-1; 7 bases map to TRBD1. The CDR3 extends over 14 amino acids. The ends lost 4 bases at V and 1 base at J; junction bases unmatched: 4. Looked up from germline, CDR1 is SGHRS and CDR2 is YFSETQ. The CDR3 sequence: CASSEGTANTEAFF. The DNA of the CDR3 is TGCGCCAGCAGCGAAGGGACAGCGAACACTGAAGCTTTCTTT.

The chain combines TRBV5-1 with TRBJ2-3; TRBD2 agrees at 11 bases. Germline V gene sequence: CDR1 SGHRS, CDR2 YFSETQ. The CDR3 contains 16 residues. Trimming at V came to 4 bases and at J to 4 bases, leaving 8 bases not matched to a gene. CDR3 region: CASSGIAGGPADTQYF. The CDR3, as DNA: TGCGCCAGCAGCGGGATAGCGGGAGGGCCCGCAGATACGCAGTATTTT.

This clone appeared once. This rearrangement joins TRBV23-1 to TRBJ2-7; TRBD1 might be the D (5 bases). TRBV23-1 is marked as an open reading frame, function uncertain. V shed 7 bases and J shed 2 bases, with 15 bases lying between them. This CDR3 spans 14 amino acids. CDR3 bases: TGCGCCAGCACAGGCCAGGGCAGGACCTACGAGCAGTACTTC. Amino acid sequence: CASTGQGRTYEQYF.

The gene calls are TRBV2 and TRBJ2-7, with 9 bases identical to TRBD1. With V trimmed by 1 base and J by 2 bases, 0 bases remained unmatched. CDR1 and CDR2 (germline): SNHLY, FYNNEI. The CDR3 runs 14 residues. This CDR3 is CASSEGTGAYEQYF. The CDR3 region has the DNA TGTGCCAGCAGTGAAGGGACAGGGGCCTACGAGCAGTACTTC.